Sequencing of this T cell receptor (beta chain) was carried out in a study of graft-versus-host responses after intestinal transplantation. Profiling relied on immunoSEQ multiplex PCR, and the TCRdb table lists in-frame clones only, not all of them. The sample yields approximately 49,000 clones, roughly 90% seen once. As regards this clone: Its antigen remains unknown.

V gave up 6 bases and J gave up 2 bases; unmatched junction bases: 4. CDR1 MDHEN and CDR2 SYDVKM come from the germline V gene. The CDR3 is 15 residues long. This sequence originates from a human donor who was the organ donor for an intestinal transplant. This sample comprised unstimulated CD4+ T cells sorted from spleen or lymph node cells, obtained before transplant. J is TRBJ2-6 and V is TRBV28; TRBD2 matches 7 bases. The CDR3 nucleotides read TGTGCCAGCAGCCTTCGGGGGGCTGGGGCCAACGTCCTGACTTTC. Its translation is CASSLRGAGANVLTF.